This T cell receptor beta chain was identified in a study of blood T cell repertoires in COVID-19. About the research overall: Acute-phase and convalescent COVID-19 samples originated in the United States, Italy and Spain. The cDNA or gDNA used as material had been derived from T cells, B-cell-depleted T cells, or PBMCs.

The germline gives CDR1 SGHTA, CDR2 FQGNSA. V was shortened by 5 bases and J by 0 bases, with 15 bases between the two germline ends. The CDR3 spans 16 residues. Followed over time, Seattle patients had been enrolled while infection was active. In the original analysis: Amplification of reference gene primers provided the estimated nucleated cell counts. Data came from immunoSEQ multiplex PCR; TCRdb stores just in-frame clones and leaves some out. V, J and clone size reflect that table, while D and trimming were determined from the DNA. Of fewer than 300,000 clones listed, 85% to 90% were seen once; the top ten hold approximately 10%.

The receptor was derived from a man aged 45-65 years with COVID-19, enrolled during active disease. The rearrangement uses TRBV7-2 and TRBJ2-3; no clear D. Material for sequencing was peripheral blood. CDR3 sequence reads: CASSLAPGLSTDTQYF. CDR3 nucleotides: TGTGCCAGCAGCCTCGCTCCTGGTCTAAGCACAGATACGCAGTATTTT.